This T cell receptor (beta chain) was retrieved from a study of identical twins. Points from the study as a whole: Out-of-frame alpha sequences shared by twins showed excess low generation probability. Possibly, invariant MAIT and iNKT cells partly confounded zero-insertion analyses. Insertions were reduced in abundant cord blood beta clonotypes but not in memory repertoires. The authors drew conclusions from cross-sectional statistical analysis rather than following the same donors.

In its sample, this clonotype was seen a few times. Its cognate antigen is unknown. Each CDR3 protein is one row after TCRdb ran MiXCR on the 5' RACE reads. Of 1.5 million to 2 million distinct CDR3 sequences detected, around 29% appear once; the ten largest clones hold about 0.27%. CDR3 length: 15 amino acids. Trimming took 2 bases from V and 6 from J, leaving 16 bases between them. CDR1 and CDR2 from the germline V gene are MDHEN and SYDVKM. Sequenced material: cord blood. This TCR derives from a newborn girl in good health. This chain uses TRBV28 with TRBJ2-5; TRBD1 might be the D (8 bases). As DNA, the CDR3 is TGTGCCAGCAGTTTAGATTACAGGGGGGGAAAGACCCAGTACTTC. Translating gives CASSLDYRGGKTQYF.